The clone carrying this TCR beta chain was counted ten times or more. Its target is unknown. The data originate from a study of T cells in Graves' hyperthyroidism and ophthalmopathy. General study results and limits: Among thyroid clonotypes expanded above 0.001, most also appeared in blood.

TCR beta CDR3 regions were amplified from RNA. With the HTBI primer set, the TCR CDR3 went through a first round of RT-PCR. A single record per CDR3 protein comes from TCRdb applying MiXCR to the multiplex PCR reads. The sample has a few hundred thousand distinct CDR3 sequences; approximately 13% are singletons. Uncontrolled infection, other autoimmune disease, pregnancy and lactation each barred patients from inclusion. In making diagnoses, clinical symptoms, serum thyroxine and TRAb, thyroid ultrasound and orbital computed tomography were all used. From 10 ml of fresh peripheral blood, PBMCs were isolated. CDR1 and CDR2 (germline): SQVTM, ANQGSEA. CDR3 length: 11 amino acids. Trimming cost V 4 bases and J 6 bases, with 9 bases left between them.

This TCR derives from a woman between 18 and 30 years old with Graves' hyperthyroidism. J is TRBJ1-1 and V is TRBV29-1, with D possibly TRBD1 on 5 matching bases. The sample taken for sequencing was blood. The CDR3 DNA sequence: TGCAGCGTTGGGGCAGGGTCTGAAGCTTTCTTT. It specifies CSVGAGSEAFF.